This T cell receptor (beta chain) was sequenced during a study of cytotoxic CD8 clonotypes in ibrutinib-treated CLL. Between the trimmed V and J ends, which lost 3 bases and 0 bases, there was a span of 10 bases. The CDR3 is 15 amino acids. The germline V gene has CDR1 SGDLS and CDR2 YYNGEE. Profiled with immunoSEQ multiplex PCR; TCRdb holds only in-frame clones, not every one. The sample carries under 300,000 clones, 70% to 80% recorded once. The chain has TRBV9 and TRBJ2-1, with D possibly matching TRBD1 (5 bases). The sample in question was PBMCs, obtained at disease progression, from a patient treated with ibrutinib. The receptor's source is a human donor with chronic lymphocytic leukemia. CDR3 nucleotides: TGTGCCAGCAGCGCCAGGGTTGGCTCCTACAATGAGCAGTTCTTC. Translated: CASSARVGSYNEQFF.